What follows describes a single TCR beta chain. What it binds is unknown. Primers included in the PCR were 60 Vbeta and 13 Jbeta primers. Method: immunoSEQ multiplex PCR; TCRdb's copy keeps in-frame clones and lacks some. This specimen shows some 26,000 clones; the ten leading clones hold roughly 18%. The sample is drawn from a study of cytomegalovirus exposure and HLA in healthy donors. Study information: Approximately 170 million T cells yielded roughly 120 million unique TCR beta sequences in earlier analysis.

General study results and limits: It was shown in a later analysis that HLA-associated TCR beta chains were more clonally expanded than other, equally common chains. An analysis was carried out later, and it reportedly showed fewer N-insertions in an Asian-associated ancestry cluster than the approximately 700-donor mean.

The CDR3 has 15 residues. Trimming left V 0 bases short and J 3 bases short, with 7 bases between. Germline values: CDR1 SGHRS, CDR2 YFSETQ. Sequencing was performed on PBMCs. This chain links TRBV5-1 with TRBJ1-6, with D tentatively TRBD1 (6 bases). The receptor's source is a male donor in good health and CMV-seropositive. The CDR3 loop reads CASSLAQGYNSPLHF. The CDR3 DNA reads as TGCGCCAGCAGCTTGGCACAGGGCTATAATTCACCCCTCCACTTT.